The 20 T cell receptor beta chains below were found in one sample sequenced in a study of identical twins. TCRdb re-derived calls from the 5' RACE reads in MiXCR, one entry per CDR3 protein. The sample has a few hundred thousand distinct CDR3 sequences, more than 9% seen once. This sample also appeared in a second study, on yellow fever vaccine responses in identical twins.

Material: PBMCs. These receptors were taken from a woman between 18 and 30 years old in good health.

This clonotype occurred a few times. The rearrangement links TRBV20-1 to TRBJ2-3, with D possibly matching TRBD1 (6 bases). Trimming took off 7 bases at V and 0 bases at J, with 20 bases between the two ends. CDR3 length: 16 amino acids. CDR1 DFQATT and CDR2 SNEGSKA come from the germline V gene (reference sequence). The CDR3 sequence: CSVKRSRGTSTDTQYF. CDR3 bases: TGCAGTGTTAAGAGAAGCAGGGGCACTAGCACAGATACGCAGTATTTT.

This rearrangement joins TRBV27 to TRBJ2-7; 7 bases line up with TRBD1. Germline CDR1 MNHEY, CDR2 SMNVEV (reference sequence). V shed 3 bases and J 3 bases; nucleotides not matched to a gene: 5. This CDR3 is built from 14 residues. The CDR3 spells CASSFRGMYYEQYF. In DNA, the CDR3 is TGTGCCAGCAGTTTCAGGGGGATGTACTACGAGCAGTACTTC.

Worth noting for this clonotype: The junction and the germline gene differ at one end; a read error may be behind it. V and J are TRBV12-3 or TRBV12-4 and TRBJ2-5; 7 bases fit TRBD2. This CDR3 comprises 12 residues. Written as DNA, the CDR3 is TGTGCCAGCAGTTTTTTAGAGGGAGGACTAGAGTTC. Its translation is CASSFLEGGLEF.

This clonotype showed up many times. The chain links TRBV29-1 to TRBJ2-1, with 7 bases aligning to TRBD1. The CDR3 is 11 residues long. V lost 4 bases to trimming and J lost 10 bases; unmatched junction nucleotides: 4. From germline, CDR1 is SQVTM and CDR2 ANQGSEA. The DNA of the CDR3 is TGCAGCGTTGTAGGGGGCGGCGAGCAGTTCTTC. Encoded protein: CSVVGGGEQFF.

This clonotype was seen ten or more times. The chain carries TRBV4-3 and TRBJ2-1; TRBD2 matches 9 bases. Germline V gene lookup returns CDR1 LGHNA and CDR2 YSLEER. The CDR3 has 15 residues. J was trimmed by 8 bases and V by 0 bases; bases with no gene match: 5. The CDR3 DNA reads TGCGCCAGCAGCCAAGATTTAGCGGGAGTTTATGAGCAGTTCTTC. Translated, it gives CASSQDLAGVYEQFF.

This clonotype was counted at least ten times. This chain links TRBV7-2 with TRBJ2-3; the D gene is possibly TRBD2 (6 bases). V was trimmed by 6 bases and J by 2 bases, leaving 18 bases between them. CDR1 is SGHTA, CDR2 FQGNSA, per germline. The CDR3 covers 16 residues. CDR3 DNA: TGTGCCAGCAGACTAGCAGAGGGCTTTCCCACAGATACGCAGTATTTT. Translated: CASRLAEGFPTDTQYF.

There are many counts of this clonotype. This sequence joins TRBV12-3 or TRBV12-4 and TRBJ2-2; no firm D call. V lost 0 bases to trimming and J lost 4 bases, with 9 bases between them. The CDR3 is made up of 15 amino acids. As DNA, the CDR3 is TGTGCCAGCAGTTTAGCGTACGAGCCCACCGGGGAGCTGTTTTTT. It codes for CASSLAYEPTGELFF.

This chain joins TRBV5-1 and TRBJ2-1, with 8 bases that match TRBD1. The ends lost 5 bases at V and 8 bases at J; junction bases unmatched: 12. Germline loops: CDR1 SGHRS, CDR2 YFSETQ. The CDR3 has 15 residues. In DNA, the CDR3 is TGCGCCAGCAGTCTCCCAAGGACAGGGTTCCATGAGCAGTTCTTC. This codes for CASSLPRTGFHEQFF.

The chain joins TRBV7-9 to TRBJ2-7; no firm D call. Trimming pared 2 bases from V and 1 base from J, leaving 12 bases between. Germline values: CDR1 SEHNR, CDR2 FQNEAQ (reference sequence). This CDR3 spans 15 amino acids. The chain's CDR3 is CASSLFVADSYEQYF. In DNA, the CDR3 is TGTGCCAGCAGCTTATTCGTGGCAGATTCCTACGAGCAGTACTTC.

The chain is built from TRBV7-8 and TRBJ2-1; a possible D gene is TRBD1 (6 bases). The CDR3 length is 14 residues. In germline, CDR1 is SGHVS, CDR2 FQNEAQ. V shed 5 bases and J shed 8 bases, with 16 bases lying between them. The CDR3 DNA is TGTGCCAGCAGCCAGGGGTCTAGCATCGATGAGCAGTTCTTC. This translates into CASSQGSSIDEQFF.

This clonotype appeared a few times. The DNA is left out, because the CDR3 cannot be placed on it with certainty; the CDR3 is given as TCRdb lists it. The chain carries TRBV12-3 or TRBV12-4 and TRBJ2-3; TRBD2 is the table's D call, not checked against the DNA. Ends included, the CDR3 has 17 residues. The CDR3 loop is CASSSSTSGGDTDTQYF.

This clonotype was found a few times. The genes are TRBV7-2 and TRBJ2-7; the match to TRBD1 covers 9 bases. The CDR3 is 14 amino acids. J gave up 5 bases and V 5 bases, and 7 bases lay outside the gene matches. Germline values: CDR1 SGHTA, CDR2 FQGNSA. The CDR3 region is CASSVGTGYHEQYF. The CDR3, as DNA: TGTGCCAGCAGCGTCGGGACAGGGTACCACGAGCAGTACTTC.

This sequence joins TRBV27 and TRBJ2-7; TRBD1 matches at 8 bases. Germline lookup yields CDR1 MNHEY and CDR2 SMNVEV (reference sequence). This CDR3 has 15 amino acids. V gave up 5 bases and J gave up 2 bases; unmatched junction bases: 8. CDR3 sequence (DNA): TGTGCCAGCAGTCCGGACAGGGAAGGGACCTACGAGCAGTACTTC. Translating it yields CASSPDREGTYEQYF.

This rearrangement joins TRBV7-9 to TRBJ2-7; TRBD1 matches 9 bases. Germline V gene lookup returns CDR1 SEHNR and CDR2 FQNEAQ (reference sequence). With 5 bases clipped from V and 4 bases from J, the junction kept 9 bases outside the gene matches. The CDR3 covers 15 residues. The CDR3 DNA follows: TGTGCCAGCAGCCCTACCACAGGGGGCTTTTACGAGCAGTACTTC. Translated, it gives CASSPTTGGFYEQYF.

This clonotype was counted many times. The CDR3 region has the DNA TGTGCCAGCTCAGCCCGGGACCACCGGAACACCGGGGAGCTGTTTTTT. It specifies CASSARDHRNTGELFF. J is TRBJ2-2 and V is TRBV12-3 or TRBV12-4; possibly TRBD1 or TRBD2 for D (5 bases each). The CDR3 runs 16 residues. The V and J ends lost 8 bases and 1 base respectively, with 17 bases between them.

The rearrangement uses TRBV7-2 and TRBJ2-4; a possible D gene is TRBD2 (6 bases). V was shortened by 11 bases and J by 0 bases, with 14 bases between the two germline ends. The germline V gene has CDR1 SGHTA and CDR2 FQGNSA. The CDR3 sequence is 14 residues long. CDR3 bases: TGTGCCGCCTCCCGAGCGGGAGCCAAAAACATTCAGTACTTC. It translates to CAASRAGAKNIQYF. The variable domain in full, with the rest retrieved from reference TRBV7-2 and TRBJ2-4, is GAGVSQSPSNKVTEKGKDVELRCDPISGHTALYWYRQSLGQGLEFLIYFQGNSAPDKSGLPSDRFSAERTGGSVSTLTIQRTQQEDSAVYLCAASRAGAKNIQYFGAGTRLSVL.

There are many counts of this clonotype. The rearrangement joins TRBV29-1 to TRBJ2-2, with D unclear. Deletions cut 5 bases from V and 5 bases from J, with 12 bases between. Germline CDR1 is SQVTM and CDR2 is ANQGSEA. The CDR3 has 13 residues. CDR3 region: CSVSVGPTGELFF. DNA of the CDR3: TGCAGCGTTAGCGTCGGGCCGACCGGGGAGCTGTTTTTT.

In this sample, this clonotype turned up a few times. The CDR3 DNA reads TGTGCCAGCAGCTCGTGGGACGGCGGGGAGCTGTTTTTT. This encodes CASSSWDGGELFF. The V gene is TRBV7-2, the J gene TRBJ2-2; D may match TRBD1 or TRBD2 (5 bases each). The V gene's germline CDR1 is SGHTA and CDR2 FQGNSA. V lost 4 bases and J 7 bases, leaving 10 bases between the germline ends. There are 13 residues in the CDR3.

This clonotype was detected many times. The chain joins TRBV5-6 to TRBJ1-4, with 8 nucleotides matching TRBD1. Germline CDR1 reads SGHDT; CDR2 reads YYEEEE. The V and J ends lost 4 bases and 14 bases, in that order; junction bases with no gene match: 10. This CDR3 region has 13 residues. CDR3 sequence reads: CASSLGRGPILFF. The CDR3 DNA sequence: TGTGCCAGCAGCCTTGGCAGGGGGCCGATCCTGTTTTTT.

This clonotype was observed at least ten times. The chain joins TRBV7-9 to TRBJ2-1; TRBD1 matches 7 bases. The CDR3 consists of 15 residues. V shed 5 bases, J shed 7 bases, and the junction held 11 bases outside the gene matches. The V gene's germline CDR1 is SEHNR and CDR2 FQNEAQ (reference sequence). CDR3 coding DNA: TGTGCCAGCAGCCCCCGGGACAGAATCTCGAATGAGCAGTTCTTC. Encoded protein: CASSPRDRISNEQFF.